The source of this T cell receptor (beta chain) is a study of CD8+ T cells in alopecia areata. Study-wide background: Patients received oral tofacitinib, 5 to 10 mg twice daily, for moderate-to-severe alopecia areata. Affected scalp percentage determined the severity score of treated patients. Study-wide points: Many of the expanded lesional clones endured in scalp and blood while on tofacitinib. On tofacitinib, scalp clonality and expanded CD8+ clones among top 100 fell significantly.

As the sequencing template, cDNA was produced by extracting RNA and reverse transcribing it. Assay: immunoSEQ multiplex PCR; the TCRdb copy retains only in-frame clones and omits some. The sample carries about 100,000 clones, 84% recorded once. Note on this clone: Its matching antigen is unknown.

Treatment reported: oral pan-JAK inhibitor, 5-10 mg twice daily. This material consisted of CD8+ T cells sorted from blood, taken at week 24, from a patient treated with tofacitinib. The clonotype comes from a human donor with alopecia areata.

The CDR3 DNA follows: TGTGCCAGCAGGCAGCGGGGGGAAGAGACCCAGTACTTC. Translated: CASRQRGEETQYF. This sequence joins TRBV6-6 and TRBJ2-5, with 9 bases identical to TRBD2. Per germline, CDR1 MNHNY and CDR2 SVGAGI (reference sequence). The V and J ends lost 6 bases and 3 bases, in that order; junction bases with no gene match: 2. The CDR3 spans 13 residues.